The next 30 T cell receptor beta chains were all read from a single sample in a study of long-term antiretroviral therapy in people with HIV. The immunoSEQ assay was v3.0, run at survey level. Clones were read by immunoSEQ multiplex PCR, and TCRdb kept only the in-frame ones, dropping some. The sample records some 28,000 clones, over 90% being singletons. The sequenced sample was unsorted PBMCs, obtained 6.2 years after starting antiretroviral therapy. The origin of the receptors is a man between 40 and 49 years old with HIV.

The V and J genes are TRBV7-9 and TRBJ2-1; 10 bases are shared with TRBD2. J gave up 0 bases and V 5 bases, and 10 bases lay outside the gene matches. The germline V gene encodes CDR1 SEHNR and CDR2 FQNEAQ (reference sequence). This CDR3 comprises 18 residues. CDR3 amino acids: CASSASGLALSSYNEQFF. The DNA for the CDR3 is TGTGCCAGCAGCGCCTCGGGACTAGCGCTTAGCTCCTACAATGAGCAGTTCTTC.

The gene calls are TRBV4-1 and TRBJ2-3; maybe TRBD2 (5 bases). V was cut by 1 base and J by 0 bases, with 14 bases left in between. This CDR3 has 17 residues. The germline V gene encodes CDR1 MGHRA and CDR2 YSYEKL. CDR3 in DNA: TGCGCCAGCAGCCAAGGGGAGCGACCCTCTAGCACAGATACGCAGTATTTT. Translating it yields CASSQGERPSSTDTQYF.

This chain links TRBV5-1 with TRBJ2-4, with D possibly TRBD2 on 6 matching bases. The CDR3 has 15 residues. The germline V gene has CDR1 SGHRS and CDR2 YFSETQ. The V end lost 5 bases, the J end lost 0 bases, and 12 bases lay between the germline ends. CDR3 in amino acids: CASREEGLAKNIQYF. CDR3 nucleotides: TGCGCCAGCAGGGAGGAGGGCCTAGCCAAAAACATTCAGTACTTC. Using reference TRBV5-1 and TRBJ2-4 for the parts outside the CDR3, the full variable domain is KAGVTQTPRYLIKTRGQQVTLSCSPISGHRSVSWYQQTPGQGLQFLFEYFSETQRNKGNFPGRFSGRQFSNSRSEMNVSTLELGDSALYLCASREEGLAKNIQYFGAGTRLSVL.

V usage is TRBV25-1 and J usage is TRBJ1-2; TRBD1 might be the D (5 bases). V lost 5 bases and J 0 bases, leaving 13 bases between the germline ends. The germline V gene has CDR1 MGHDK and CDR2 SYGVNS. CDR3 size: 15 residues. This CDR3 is CASSSGGGPNYGYTF. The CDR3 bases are TGTGCCAGCAGTTCCGGGGGGGGTCCTAACTATGGCTACACCTTC.

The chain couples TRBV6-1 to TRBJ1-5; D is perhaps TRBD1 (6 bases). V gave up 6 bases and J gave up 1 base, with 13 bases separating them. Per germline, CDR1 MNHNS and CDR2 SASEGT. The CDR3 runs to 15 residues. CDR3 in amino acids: CASSHRELSNQPQHF. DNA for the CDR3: TGTGCCAGCAGCCACAGGGAACTGAGCAATCAGCCCCAGCATTTT.

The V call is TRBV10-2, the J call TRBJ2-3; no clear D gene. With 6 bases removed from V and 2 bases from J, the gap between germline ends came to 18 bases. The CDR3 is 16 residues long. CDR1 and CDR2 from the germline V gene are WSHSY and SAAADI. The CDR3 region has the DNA TGCGCCAGCAGCAAAGGCCAGGAAGATTTCACAGATACGCAGTATTTT. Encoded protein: CASSKGQEDFTDTQYF.

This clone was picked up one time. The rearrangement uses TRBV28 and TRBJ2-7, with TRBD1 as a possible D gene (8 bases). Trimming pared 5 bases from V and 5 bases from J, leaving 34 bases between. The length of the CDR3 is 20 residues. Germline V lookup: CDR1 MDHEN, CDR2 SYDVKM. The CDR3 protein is CASSSQVGDRSSGAGNEQYF. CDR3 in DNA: TGTGCCAGCAGTAGCCAGGTGGGGGACAGGTCTAGCGGAGCGGGCAACGAGCAGTACTTC.

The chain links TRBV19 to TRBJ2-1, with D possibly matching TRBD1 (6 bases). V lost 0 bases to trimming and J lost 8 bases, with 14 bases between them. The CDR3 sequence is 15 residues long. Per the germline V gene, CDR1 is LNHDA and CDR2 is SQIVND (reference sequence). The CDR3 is CASSIEGGRGHEQFF. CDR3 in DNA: TGTGCCAGTAGTATAGAAGGCGGCAGGGGTCATGAGCAGTTCTTC.

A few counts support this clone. DNA of the CDR3: TGCGCCAGCAGCCCTTTGGGGCCTACTGGGAACACCGGGGAGCTGTTTTTT. Its translation: CASSPLGPTGNTGELFF. The V call is TRBV4-1, the J call TRBJ2-2, with D possibly matching TRBD1 (5 bases). The CDR3 has 17 amino acids. The V gene lost 4 bases and the J gene lost 1 base, with 16 bases spanning the gap. The V gene's germline CDR1 is MGHRA and CDR2 YSYEKL.

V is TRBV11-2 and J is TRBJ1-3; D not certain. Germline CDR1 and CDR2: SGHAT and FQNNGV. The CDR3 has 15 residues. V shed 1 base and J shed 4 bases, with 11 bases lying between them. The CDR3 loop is CASSLVSGSGNTIYF. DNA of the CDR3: TGTGCCAGCAGCTTAGTTTCGGGGTCCGGAAACACCATATATTTT.

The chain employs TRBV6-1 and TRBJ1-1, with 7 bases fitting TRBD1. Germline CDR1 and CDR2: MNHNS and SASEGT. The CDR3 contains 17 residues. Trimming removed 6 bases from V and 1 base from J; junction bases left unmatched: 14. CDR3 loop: CASSESTGAYTNTEAFF. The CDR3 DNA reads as TGTGCCAGCAGCGAATCTACAGGGGCGTATACGAACACTGAAGCTTTCTTT.

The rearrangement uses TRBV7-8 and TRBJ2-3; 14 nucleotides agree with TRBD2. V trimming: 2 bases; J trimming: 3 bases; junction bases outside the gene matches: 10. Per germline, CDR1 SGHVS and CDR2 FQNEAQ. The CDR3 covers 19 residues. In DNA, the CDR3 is TGTGCCAGCAGCTTATATGGGACTAGCGGGAGTAAGAGTACAGATACGCAGTATTTT. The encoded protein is CASSLYGTSGSKSTDTQYF.

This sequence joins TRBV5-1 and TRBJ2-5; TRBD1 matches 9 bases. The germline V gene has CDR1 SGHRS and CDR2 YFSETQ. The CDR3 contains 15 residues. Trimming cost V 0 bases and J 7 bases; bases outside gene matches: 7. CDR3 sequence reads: CASSLEGRQGGTQYF. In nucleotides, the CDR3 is TGCGCCAGCAGCTTGGAAGGGAGACAGGGGGGGACCCAGTACTTC.

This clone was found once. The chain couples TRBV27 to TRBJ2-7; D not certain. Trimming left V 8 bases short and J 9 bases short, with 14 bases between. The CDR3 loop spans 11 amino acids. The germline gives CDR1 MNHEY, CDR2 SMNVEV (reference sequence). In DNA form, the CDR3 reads TGTGCCAGCGGCTTCCTGACGGCGCAGTACTTC. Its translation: CASGFLTAQYF.

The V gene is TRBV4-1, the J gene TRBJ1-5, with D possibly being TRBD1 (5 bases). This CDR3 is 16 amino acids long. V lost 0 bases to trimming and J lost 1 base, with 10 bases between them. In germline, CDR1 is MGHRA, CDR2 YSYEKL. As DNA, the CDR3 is TGCGCCAGCAGCCAAGATTCCGGGGGAAGCAATCAGCCCCAGCATTTT. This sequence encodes CASSQDSGGSNQPQHF.

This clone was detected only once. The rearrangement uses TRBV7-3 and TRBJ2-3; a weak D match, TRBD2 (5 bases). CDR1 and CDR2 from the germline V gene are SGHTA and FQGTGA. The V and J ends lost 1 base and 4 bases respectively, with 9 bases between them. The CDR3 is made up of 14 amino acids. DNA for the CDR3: TGTGCCAGCAGCTTAAATGGAGGTCCAGATACGCAGTATTTT. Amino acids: CASSLNGGPDTQYF.

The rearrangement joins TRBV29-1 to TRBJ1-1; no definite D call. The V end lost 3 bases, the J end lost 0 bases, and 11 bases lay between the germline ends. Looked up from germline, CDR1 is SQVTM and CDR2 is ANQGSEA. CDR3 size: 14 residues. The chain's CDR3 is CSVEWQQMNTEAFF. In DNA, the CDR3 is TGCAGCGTTGAGTGGCAGCAAATGAACACTGAAGCTTTCTTT.

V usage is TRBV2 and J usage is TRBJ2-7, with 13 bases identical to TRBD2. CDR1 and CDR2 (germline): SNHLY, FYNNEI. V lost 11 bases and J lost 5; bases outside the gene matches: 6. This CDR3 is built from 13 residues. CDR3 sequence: CAAPGLAGNEQYF. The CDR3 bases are TGTGCCGCACCGGGACTAGCGGGGAACGAGCAGTACTTC. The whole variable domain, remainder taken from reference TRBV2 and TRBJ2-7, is EPEVTQTPSHQVTQMGQEVILRCVPISNHLYFYWYRQILGQKVEFLVSFYNNEISEKSEIFDDQFSVERPDGSNFTLKIRSTKLEDSAMYFCAAPGLAGNEQYFGPGTRLTVT.

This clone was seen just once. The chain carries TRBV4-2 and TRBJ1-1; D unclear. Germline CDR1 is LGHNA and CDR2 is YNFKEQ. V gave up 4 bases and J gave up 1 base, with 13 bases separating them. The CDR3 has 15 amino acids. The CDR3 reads CASSLVLGQNTEAFF. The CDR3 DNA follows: TGTGCCAGCAGCCTCGTCCTTGGTCAGAACACTGAAGCTTTCTTT.

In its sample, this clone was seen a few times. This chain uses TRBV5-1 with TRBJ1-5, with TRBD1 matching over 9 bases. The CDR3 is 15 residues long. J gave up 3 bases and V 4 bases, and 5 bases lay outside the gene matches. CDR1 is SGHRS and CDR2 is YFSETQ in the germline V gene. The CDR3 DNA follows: TGCGCCAGCAGCCCCGGGACAGGGTACAATCAGCCCCAGCATTTT. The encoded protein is CASSPGTGYNQPQHF.

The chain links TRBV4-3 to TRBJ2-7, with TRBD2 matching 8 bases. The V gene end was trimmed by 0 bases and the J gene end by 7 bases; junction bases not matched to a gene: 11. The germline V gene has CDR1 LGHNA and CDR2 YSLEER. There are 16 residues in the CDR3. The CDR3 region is CASSQDSPGGPGEQYF. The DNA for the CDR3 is TGCGCCAGCAGCCAAGATTCCCCGGGAGGGCCGGGGGAGCAGTACTTC.

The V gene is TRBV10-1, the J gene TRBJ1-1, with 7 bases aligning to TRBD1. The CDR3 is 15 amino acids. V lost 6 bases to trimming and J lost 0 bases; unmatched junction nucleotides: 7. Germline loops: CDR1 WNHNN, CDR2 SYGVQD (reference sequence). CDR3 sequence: CASRASTGMNTEAFF. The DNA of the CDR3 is TGCGCCAGCAGGGCCTCGACAGGGATGAACACTGAAGCTTTCTTT.

The CDR3 DNA reads as TGTGCCAGCAGCGTAGAGGGGGGCGGTGAAAAACTGTTTTTT. Its translation is CASSVEGGGEKLFF. The V gene is TRBV9, the J gene TRBJ1-4; the D gene is possibly TRBD1 (6 bases). Trimming pared 0 bases from V and 7 bases from J, leaving 10 bases between. This CDR3 is 14 amino acids long. Germline V gene lookup returns CDR1 SGDLS and CDR2 YYNGEE.

In DNA, the CDR3 is TGTGCCATAGCCCCGGGGGGGAACACCGGGGAGCTGTTTTTT. This codes for CAIAPGGNTGELFF. The rearrangement joins TRBV10-3 to TRBJ2-2; 7 bases fit TRBD2. The germline gives CDR1 ENHRY, CDR2 SYGVKD. The J segment lost 1 base and the V segment lost 9 bases, leaving 5 bases of the junction unmatched. The CDR3 extends over 14 amino acids.

CDR3 nucleotide sequence: TGTGCCAGTAGTATCGGCGGTTTACCCCTCCACTTT. Amino acid sequence: CASSIGGLPLHF. The chain couples TRBV19 to TRBJ1-6; D is unclear. CDR3 size: 12 residues. Germline values: CDR1 LNHDA, CDR2 SQIVND (reference sequence). Deletions cut 3 bases from V and 12 bases from J, with 9 bases between.

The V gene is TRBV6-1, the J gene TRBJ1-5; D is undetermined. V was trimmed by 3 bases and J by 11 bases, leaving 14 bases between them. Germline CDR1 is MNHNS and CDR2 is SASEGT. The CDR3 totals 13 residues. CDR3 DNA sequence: TGTGCCAGCAGTGAGGGGTGGCCCAGCGCCCAGCATTTT. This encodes CASSEGWPSAQHF.

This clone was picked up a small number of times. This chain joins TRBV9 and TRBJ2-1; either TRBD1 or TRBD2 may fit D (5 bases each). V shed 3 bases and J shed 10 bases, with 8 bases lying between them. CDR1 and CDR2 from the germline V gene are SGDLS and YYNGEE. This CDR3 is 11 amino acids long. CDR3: CASSAGTEQFF. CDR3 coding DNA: TGTGCCAGCAGCGCCGGGACCGAGCAGTTCTTC.

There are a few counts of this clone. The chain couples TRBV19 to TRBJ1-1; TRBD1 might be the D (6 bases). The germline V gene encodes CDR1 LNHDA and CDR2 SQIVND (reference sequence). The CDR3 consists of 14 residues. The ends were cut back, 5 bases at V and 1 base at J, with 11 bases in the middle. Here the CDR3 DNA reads TGTGCCAGTAGTTGGGACACTTCGAACACTGAAGCTTTCTTT. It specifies CASSWDTSNTEAFF.

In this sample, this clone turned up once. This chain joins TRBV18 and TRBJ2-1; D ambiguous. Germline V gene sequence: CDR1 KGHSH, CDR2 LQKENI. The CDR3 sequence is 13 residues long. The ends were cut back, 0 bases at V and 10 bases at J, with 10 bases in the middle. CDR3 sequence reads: CASSPPIAVEQFF. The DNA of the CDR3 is TGTGCCAGCTCACCACCCATCGCGGTAGAGCAGTTCTTC.

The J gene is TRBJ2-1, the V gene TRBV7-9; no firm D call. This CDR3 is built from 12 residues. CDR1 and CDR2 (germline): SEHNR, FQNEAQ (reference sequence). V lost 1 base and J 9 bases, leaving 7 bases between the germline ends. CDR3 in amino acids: CASSLEWGEQFF. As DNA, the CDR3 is TGTGCCAGCAGCTTAGAGTGGGGTGAGCAGTTCTTC.